Shown below are 32 T cell receptor beta chains from a single sample sequenced in a study of tumor-infiltrating lymphocytes in primary liver carcinoma. TCR beta cDNA was reverse-transcribed from 400 to 500 ng of total RNA. The reaction used a constant-region primer and ProtoScript II reverse transcriptase. Slightly modified ARM-PCR, run as three nested multiplex PCR rounds, produced the TCR beta libraries. In the first two PCR rounds, TRBV1-TRBV30 forward primers were paired with a C-beta reverse primer, and each round lasted about 10 cycles. TCRdb processed the multiplex PCR reads anew with MiXCR; each CDR3 protein has one entry. The sample shows roughly 100,000 distinct CDR3 sequences, around 84% of them seen only once. The source material, about 19-30 mg of unsorted bulk tissue, was used to co-extract RNA and DNA. What was sequenced was liver tumor tissue from sampling region 3. Sample subset: tumor region T3, left-lateral pole. The source is a man aged 35-49 years with primary liver carcinoma and hepatitis B virus infection.

This clonotype came up once. No DNA is shown, since the ends of the CDR3 on it are uncertain; the CDR3 is the one TCRdb lists. This chain uses TRBV29-1 with TRBJ1-3. Germline V CDR1 and CDR2: SQVTM, ANQGSEA. The CDR3 is 11 residues long, ends included. The CDR3 reads CRVGSGNTVYF.

In the case of this clonotype: An end of the junction does not agree with germline; a read error may underlie this. This rearrangement joins TRBV29-1 to TRBJ1-1; 7 bases line up with TRBD1. CDR1 SQVTM and CDR2 ANQGSEA come from the germline V gene. This CDR3 has 12 residues. CDR3 sequence (DNA): TGCGGCGTGGGGACAGACATGACTGAAGCTTTATTT. Its translation: CGVGTDMTEALF.

About this clonotype itself: This clone may be a read error of a much larger clone one base away. This chain uses TRBV28 with TRBJ1-1; a possible D gene is TRBD1 (6 bases). Germline loops: CDR1 MDHEN, CDR2 SYDVKM. The CDR3 is 15 residues long. The CDR3, as DNA: TGTGTCAGCGCCCCCCCACAGGGTATGAACACTGAAGCTTTCTTT. Translated, it gives CVSAPPQGMNTEAFF.

For this clonotype: An end of the junction differs from the germline gene, which may be a read error. V and J are TRBV4-3 and TRBJ1-2; D is unclear. The CDR3 extends over 14 amino acids. From germline, CDR1 is LGHNA and CDR2 YSLEER. The chain's CDR3 is CTSNQDSGLGGYTF. The DNA of the CDR3 is TGCACCAGCAACCAAGATTCAGGCTTGGGGGGCTACACCTTC.

In the case of this clonotype: The junction does not match germline at one end; this may be a read error. The gene calls are TRBV4-3 and TRBJ2-7; D is uncertain. This CDR3 comprises 15 residues. The germline V gene encodes CDR1 LGHNA and CDR2 YSLEER. The CDR3 spells CTSNQDVSSSYEQYF. The CDR3 DNA follows: TGCACCAGCAACCAAGATGTTTCCAGTTCCTACGAGCAGTACTTC.

The chain joins TRBV29-1 to TRBJ2-1; TRBD1 agrees at 7 bases. The CDR3 runs to 16 residues. The J segment lost 4 bases and the V segment lost 5 bases, leaving 14 bases of the junction unmatched. Per the germline V gene, CDR1 is SQVTM and CDR2 is ANQGSEA. This chain's CDR3 is CSVLGEPQGVYNEQFF. The CDR3 region has the DNA TGCAGCGTTTTAGGAGAGCCCCAGGGGGTTTACAATGAGCAGTTCTTC.

A note on this clonotype: A much larger clone differs from this one at a single base, so this may be a read error. This chain connects TRBV30 to TRBJ2-1; 7 bases are a match to TRBD2. This CDR3 contains 15 residues. Germline CDR1 is GTSNPN and CDR2 is SVGIG (reference sequence). V gave up 2 bases and J gave up 6 bases; unmatched junction bases: 10. The CDR3 sequence is CAWSPLEGGPNEQFF. The CDR3, as DNA: TGTGCCTGGAGTCCACTAGAGGGAGGGCCCAATGAGCAGTTCTTC.

In regard to this clonotype: Given the absence of the conserved phenylalanine or tryptophan at the CDR3 end, a read error is likely. The DNA is left out, because the CDR3 cannot be placed on it with certainty; the CDR3 is given as TCRdb lists it. The chain recombines TRBV6-1 with TRBJ2-3; the table assigns TRBD1, which was not confirmed against the DNA. Germline V gene data show CDR1 as MNHNS and CDR2 as SASEGT. The CDR3 region is 15 residues in length, termini included. The CDR3 is CAAAPTGAMTDTQYL.

Of note for this clonotype: No conserved phenylalanine or tryptophan is present at the end of the CDR3, so a read error is the likely explanation. This sequence joins TRBV11-2 and TRBJ2-7, with D perhaps matching TRBD1 or TRBD2 (6 bases each). CDR1 SGHAT and CDR2 FQNNGV come from the germline V gene. This CDR3 has 12 amino acids. The CDR3 region has the DNA TGCGCCAGCAGTCCCGGGGGCTGCGAGCAGTACTAC. Its translation is CASSPGGCEQYY.

Details on this clonotype: One end of the junction fails to match germline, which may point to a read error. The CDR3 bases are TGTGCCAGCAGACCCACAGGGGTTCTAGGTAATGAGCTGTTCTTC. Translation gives CASRPTGVLGNELFF. V and J are TRBV11-1 and TRBJ2-1; 7 nucleotides match TRBD1. The CDR3 is 15 amino acids. CDR1 and CDR2 from the germline V gene are SGHAT and FQDESV (reference sequence).

To note about this clonotype: One junction end disagrees with the germline gene, perhaps due to a read error. V gene TRBV29-1 combines with J gene TRBJ1-2; D is perhaps TRBD1 (5 bases). The CDR3 has 13 residues. Germline CDR1 SQVTM, CDR2 ANQGSEA. Here the CDR3 reads CSVRPRGAYGHTF. The CDR3 DNA reads TGCAGCGTCCGACCAAGGGGCGCCTATGGCCACACCTTC.

On this clonotype itself: With a much larger clone just one base away, this may be a read error. This sequence joins TRBV28 and TRBJ1-2; D is unclear. This CDR3 is built from 12 residues. In germline, CDR1 is MDHEN, CDR2 SYDVKM. The CDR3 sequence is CTSSMEGYGYTF. CDR3 sequence (DNA): TGTACCAGCAGTATGGAAGGCTATGGCTACACCTTC.

Worth noting for this clonotype: One end of the junction is discordant with germline, which a read error may explain. This rearrangement joins TRBV11-2 to TRBJ1-2; D uncertain. This CDR3 is 13 amino acids long. CDR1 is SGHAT and CDR2 is FQNNGV in the germline V gene. The CDR3 DNA follows: TGTGCCTGCAGCTTATTTGGTTTCTATAGCTACAGTTTC. It encodes CACSLFGFYSYSF.

CDR3 residues: CASSSVDRDTEAFF. The CDR3 DNA sequence: TGTGCCAGCAGTTCTGTGGATAGGGACACTGAAGCTTTCTTT. This chain links TRBV12-3 or TRBV12-4 with TRBJ1-1; D gene unclear. The V end was cut by 4 bases, the J end by 3 bases, with 12 bases between. The CDR3 consists of 14 residues.

This clonotype was counted ten times or more. J is TRBJ1-5 and V is TRBV28, with TRBD1 identical over 9 bases. The J segment lost 7 bases and the V segment lost 8 bases, leaving 6 bases of the junction unmatched. CDR1 and CDR2 (germline): MDHEN, SYDVKM. The CDR3 is made up of 13 amino acids. The CDR3 protein is CASWDRAKQPQHF. The CDR3 DNA is TGTGCCAGCTGGGACAGGGCTAAACAGCCCCAGCATTTT.

This rearrangement joins TRBV29-1 to TRBJ2-2; D possibly matches TRBD1 or TRBD2 (5 bases each). Trimming took off 4 bases at V and 8 bases at J, with 20 bases between the two ends. Germline V lookup: CDR1 SQVTM, CDR2 ANQGSEA. The CDR3 runs to 15 residues. The CDR3 loop is CSVGLWWGMTGELFF. CDR3 DNA: TGCAGCGTTGGTTTATGGTGGGGGATGACAGGGGAGCTGTTTTTT.

Of note for this clonotype: A junction end diverges from the germline sequence, so it may reflect a read error. This chain links TRBV6-6 with TRBJ1-1, with 8 nucleotides matching TRBD1. Germline CDR1 reads MNHNY; CDR2 reads SVGAGI (reference sequence). This CDR3 contains 15 residues. CDR3 sequence reads: CASIGMAGGNAEAFF. The CDR3 DNA reads TGTGCGAGCATCGGAATGGCAGGGGGCAACGCTGAAGCTTTCTTT.

On this clonotype itself: A read error may account for a junction end that differs from germline. The J gene is TRBJ1-5, the V gene TRBV24-1, with 8 bases that match TRBD1. The CDR3 has 15 residues. CDR1 KGHDR and CDR2 SFDVKD come from the germline V gene. This CDR3 reads CATSDRAGGNQAQHF. CDR3 coding DNA: TGTGCCACCAGTGACAGGGCAGGGGGCAATCAGGCCCAGCATTTT.

About this clonotype itself: A read error may produce the germline difference seen at one junction end. The chain links TRBV11-1 to TRBJ2-3, with D possibly being TRBD2 (5 bases). The germline CDR1 and CDR2 sequences are SGHAT and FQDESV (reference sequence). The CDR3 has 15 amino acids. CDR3 DNA: TGTGCCAGCAGTTTACCGAGGGAGAGTACAGATAGGCAGTATTTT. This encodes CASSLPRESTDRQYF.

As for this clonotype: A read error may produce the germline difference seen at one junction end. This sequence joins TRBV29-1 and TRBJ1-1, with D unclear. The CDR3 is 14 amino acids. The V gene's germline CDR1 is SQVTM and CDR2 ANQGSEA. The CDR3 nucleotides read TGCAGCGTTGAAGATGGGAGAGCTAAGACTGAAGCTGTCTTT. Its translation is CSVEDGRAKTEAVF.

The J gene is TRBJ1-1, the V gene TRBV10-2, with 10 bases lining up with TRBD1. Germline lookup yields CDR1 WSHSY and CDR2 SAAADI. V lost 9 bases and J lost 1; bases outside the gene matches: 5. The CDR3 loop spans 14 amino acids. The CDR3 bases are TGCGCCAGTGGACAGGGGGAAGCGAACACTGAAGCTTTCTTT. It translates to CASGQGEANTEAFF.

V and J are TRBV29-1 and TRBJ2-7; D uncertain. The CDR3 is made up of 16 amino acids. The V and J ends lost 7 bases and 2 bases respectively, with 24 bases between them. The germline V gene has CDR1 SQVTM and CDR2 ANQGSEA. The CDR3 region is CSAMTSVTCTPYEQYF. For the CDR3, the DNA is TGCAGCGCCATGACATCCGTGACCTGCACTCCCTACGAGCAGTACTTC.

This rearrangement joins TRBV12-3 or TRBV12-4 to TRBJ2-5; D remains unclear. The CDR3 is 13 amino acids. Trimming stripped 5 bases from V and 5 bases from J, with 12 bases between. The CDR3 region is CASSLVGVETQYF. CDR3 bases: TGTGCCAGCAGTCTAGTGGGTGTTGAGACCCAGTACTTC.

In its sample, this clonotype was seen a few times. The junction does not match germline at one end; this may be a read error. The chain is built from TRBV7-3 and TRBJ2-5; a possible D gene is TRBD1 (6 bases). The length of the CDR3 is 14 residues. Germline values: CDR1 SGHTA, CDR2 FQGTGA. The CDR3: CTSSRSRGQETQYF. In nucleotides, the CDR3 is TGTACCAGCAGCCGAAGCAGGGGACAAGAGACCCAGTACTTC.

This clonotype was seen a single time. An end of the junction does not agree with germline; a read error may underlie this. The genes are TRBV7-9 and TRBJ2-7; 9 bases map to TRBD2. This CDR3 spans 13 amino acids. Germline loops: CDR1 SEHNR, CDR2 FQNEAQ (reference sequence). The CDR3 DNA follows: TGTGCCAGCAGCTCAGCGCGGGGGGGCGAGCAATACTTC. Residues: CASSSARGGEQYF.

The V and J genes are TRBV1 and TRBJ2-5. TRBV1 is shown as a pseudogene. CDR3 size: 13 residues. CDR3: CTSSHDEQETQYF. The CDR3 coding sequence is TGCACTAGTAGTCACGACGAGCAAGAGACCCAGTACTTC.

This clonotype was observed many times. V and J are TRBV5-1 and TRBJ1-3; D uncertain. The CDR3 length is 13 residues. Germline CDR1 is SGHRS and CDR2 is YFSETQ. V was cut by 2 bases and J by 1 base, with 4 bases left in between. CDR3: CASSFGSGNTIYF. The CDR3 DNA sequence: TGCGCCAGCAGCTTTGGATCTGGAAACACCATATATTTT. The variable domain in full, with the rest retrieved from reference TRBV5-1 and TRBJ1-3, is KAGVTQTPRYLIKTRGQQVTLSCSPISGHRSVSWYQQTPGQGLQFLFEYFSETQRNKGNFPGRFSGRQFSNSRSEMNVSTLELGDSALYLCASSFGSGNTIYFGEGSWLTVV.

In the case of this clonotype: The junction departs from germline at one end; a sequencing error may be responsible. The rearrangement links TRBV4-2 to TRBJ1-2; D unresolved. The germline gives CDR1 LGHNA, CDR2 YNFKEQ. The CDR3 spans 11 residues. CDR3: CTSSKEGGYTF. As DNA, the CDR3 is TGTACCAGCAGCAAAGAGGGTGGCTACACCTTC.

This clonotype came up once. Likely a read error: the CDR3 ends without its conserved phenylalanine or tryptophan. The DNA is left out, because the CDR3 cannot be placed on it with certainty; the CDR3 is given as TCRdb lists it. V gene TRBV11-2 combines with J gene TRBJ2-1; the D segment call TRBD1 is taken from the table without a DNA check. CDR1 and CDR2 from the germline V gene are SGHAT and FQNNGV. The length of the CDR3 is 12 amino acids, counting both ends. The CDR3 protein is CASSHATGEKFL.

This clonotype was counted at least ten times. The chain has TRBV5-1 and TRBJ2-1; the match to TRBD2 covers 10 bases. The V gene's germline CDR1 is SGHRS and CDR2 YFSETQ. The CDR3 runs 14 residues. With V trimmed by 6 bases and J by 4 bases, 4 bases remained unmatched. CDR3 in amino acids: CASTLAGGYNEQFF. The CDR3 coding sequence is TGCGCCAGCACGTTAGCGGGAGGTTACAATGAGCAGTTCTTC.

This clonotype was detected only once. A much larger clone is a single base away; this may be a read error. V gene TRBV7-9 combines with J gene TRBJ1-2, with 7 bases matching TRBD1. The CDR3 loop spans 14 amino acids. Losses at the gene ends were 3 bases for V and 6 bases for J; bases not matched to a gene: 7. The V gene's germline CDR1 is SEHNR and CDR2 FQNEAQ (reference sequence). Written as DNA, the CDR3 is TGTGCCAGCAGCTTCATCGAGGGGGCGAATGGCTACACCTTC. Amino acid sequence: CASSFIEGANGYTF.

Worth noting for this clonotype: It is likely a read error, because the conserved phenylalanine at the end of the CDR3 is missing. DNA for the CDR3: TGCAGCGTTGCCCCGGGACGGGGAATGAACACCGAAGCTTTCTAT. Translating gives CSVAPGRGMNTEAFY. The chain combines TRBV29-1 with TRBJ1-1, with D perhaps matching TRBD1 (5 bases). The CDR3 is 15 residues long. Germline CDR1 and CDR2: SQVTM and ANQGSEA.